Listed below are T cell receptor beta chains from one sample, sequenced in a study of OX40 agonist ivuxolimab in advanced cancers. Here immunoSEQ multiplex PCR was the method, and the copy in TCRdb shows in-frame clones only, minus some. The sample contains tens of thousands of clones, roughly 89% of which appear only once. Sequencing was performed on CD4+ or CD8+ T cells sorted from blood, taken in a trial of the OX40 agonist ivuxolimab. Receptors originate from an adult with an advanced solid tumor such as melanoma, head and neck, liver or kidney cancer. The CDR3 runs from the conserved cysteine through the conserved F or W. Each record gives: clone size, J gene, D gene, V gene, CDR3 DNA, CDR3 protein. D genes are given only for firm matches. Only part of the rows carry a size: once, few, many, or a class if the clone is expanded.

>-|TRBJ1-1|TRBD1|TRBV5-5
TGTGCCAGCAGACTGACAGGGGACACTGAAGCTTTCTTT
CASRLTGDTEAFF
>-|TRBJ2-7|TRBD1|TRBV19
TGTGCCAGTAGTATAGAAGGGACAGGGACGTACGAGCAGTACTTC
CASSIEGTGTYEQYF
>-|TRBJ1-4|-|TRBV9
TGTGCCAGCAGCGTAGAAGGGGGGTCAACTAATGAAAAACTGTTTTTT
CASSVEGGSTNEKLFF
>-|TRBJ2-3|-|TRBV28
TGTGCCAGCAGTCCTTTCAGCACAGATACGCAGTATTTT
CASSPFSTDTQYF
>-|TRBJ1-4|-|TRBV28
TGTGCCAGCAGCCGAACAGGGATGGAGAAAGAAAAACTGTTTTTT
CASSRTGMEKEKLFF
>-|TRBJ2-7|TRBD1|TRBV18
TGTGCCACATTGGGGACAGGGCTCTACGAGCAGTACTTC
CATLGTGLYEQYF
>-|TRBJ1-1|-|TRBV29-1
TGCAGCGTTGAAGACATGAACACTGAAGCTTTCTTT
CSVEDMNTEAFF
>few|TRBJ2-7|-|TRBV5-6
TGTGCCAGCAGCTTGTCAGGGAGTGGGTACGAGCAGTACTTC
CASSLSGSGYEQYF
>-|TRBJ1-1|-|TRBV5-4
TGTGCCAGCAGCTTAGAACAGGGCTCCTTGAACACTGAAGCTTTCTTT
CASSLEQGSLNTEAFF
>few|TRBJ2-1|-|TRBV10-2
TGCGCCAGCAGCGCGACTGGACCCAATGAGCAGTTCTTC
CASSATGPNEQFF
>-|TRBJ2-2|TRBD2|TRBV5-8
TGTGCCAGCAGCCGACTAGCGGAGAACACCGGGGAGCTGTTTTTT
CASSRLAENTGELFF
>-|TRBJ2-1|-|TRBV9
TGTGCCAGCAGCCCCGGGACGGACAATGAGCAGTTCTTC
CASSPGTDNEQFF
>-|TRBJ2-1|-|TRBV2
TGTGCCAGCAGTGAACTCACAGGGTACAATGAGCAGTTCTTC
CASSELTGYNEQFF
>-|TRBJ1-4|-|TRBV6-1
TGTGCCAGCAGTGAAGACTTAGGGACTAATGAAAAACTGTTTTTT
CASSEDLGTNEKLFF
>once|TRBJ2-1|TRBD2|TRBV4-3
TGCGCCAGCAGCCAAGAATCGGCGGGAGGATATTCCAACAATGAGCAGTTCTTC
CASSQESAGGYSNNEQFF
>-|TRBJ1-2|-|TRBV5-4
TGTGCCAGCATCGAAAACCCCAAAGCACCCTATGGCTACACCTTC
CASIENPKAPYGYTF
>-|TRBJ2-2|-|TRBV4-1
TGCGCCAGCAGCCTGTACCCAAGGGAGGACACCGGGGAGCTGTTTTTT
CASSLYPREDTGELFF
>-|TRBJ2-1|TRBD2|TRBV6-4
TGTGCCAGCAGTCTAGGCGGGAGTTACAATGAGCAGTTCTTC
CASSLGGSYNEQFF
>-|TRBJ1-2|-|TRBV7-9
TGTGCCAGCAGCTTAGGAGAGGGACAAATTCTCTATGGCTACACCTTC
CASSLGEGQILYGYTF
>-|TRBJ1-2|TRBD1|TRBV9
TGTGCCAGCAGCGCATATATGACAGGGGAAAGCGGCTACACCTTC
CASSAYMTGESGYTF
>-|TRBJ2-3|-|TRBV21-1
TGTGCCAGCAGCAAAGCCCGAGCGGAGGGGGCAGATACGCAGTATTTT
CASSKARAEGADTQYF
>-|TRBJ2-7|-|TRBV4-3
TGCGCCAGCAGCCAAGGGCTGGCCTTGACCTACGAGCAGTACTTC
CASSQGLALTYEQYF
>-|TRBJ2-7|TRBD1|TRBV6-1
TGTGCCAGCAGACACCAGGGGGTTACCTACGAGCAGTACTTC
CASRHQGVTYEQYF
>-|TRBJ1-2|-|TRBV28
TGTGCCAGCAGTTTATCCGAACCAGGGATGGGCTACACCTTC
CASSLSEPGMGYTF